The entry that follows covers one T cell receptor (beta chain) sequence. This specimen comes from a study of cytomegalovirus exposure and HLA in healthy donors. It was with 60 Vbeta and 13 Jbeta primers that the PCR ran. Repertoires were generated with immunoSEQ multiplex PCR, while TCRdb's copy carries only in-frame clones and drops some. The sample has about 130,000 clones, 70% to 85% seen once. The CDR3 runs to 17 residues. J lost 1 base, V lost 2 bases, and 3 bases had no gene match. CDR1 is SGHVS and CDR2 is FNYEAQ in the germline V gene. The chain carries TRBV7-6 and TRBJ2-3; 13 bases line up with TRBD2. This clonotype was sampled from a man aged 35 to 55 in good health and CMV-seropositive. The sequenced sample was PBMCs. CDR3 sequence reads: CASSLRTSGGRTDTQYF. Here the CDR3 DNA reads TGTGCCAGCAGCTTAAGGACTAGCGGGGGCCGCACAGATACGCAGTATTTT.